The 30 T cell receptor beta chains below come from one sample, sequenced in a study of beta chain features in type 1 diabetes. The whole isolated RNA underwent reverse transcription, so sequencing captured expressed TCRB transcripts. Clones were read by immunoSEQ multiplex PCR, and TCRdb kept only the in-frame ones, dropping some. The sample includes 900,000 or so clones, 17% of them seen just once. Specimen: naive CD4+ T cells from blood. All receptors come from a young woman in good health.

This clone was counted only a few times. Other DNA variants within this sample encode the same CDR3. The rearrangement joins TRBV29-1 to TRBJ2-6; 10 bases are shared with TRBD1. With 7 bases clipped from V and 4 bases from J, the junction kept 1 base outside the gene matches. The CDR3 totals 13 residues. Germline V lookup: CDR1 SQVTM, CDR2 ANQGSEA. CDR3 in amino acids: CSGQGAGANVLTF. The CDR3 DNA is TGCAGCGGACAGGGGGCGGGGGCCAACGTCCTGACTTTC.

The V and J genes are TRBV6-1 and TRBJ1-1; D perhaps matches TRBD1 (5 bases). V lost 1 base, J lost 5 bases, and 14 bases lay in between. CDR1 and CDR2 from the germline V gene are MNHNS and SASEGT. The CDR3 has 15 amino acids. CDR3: CASSEVPGLDTEAFF. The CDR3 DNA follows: TGTGCCAGCAGTGAAGTCCCAGGGTTAGATACTGAAGCTTTCTTT.

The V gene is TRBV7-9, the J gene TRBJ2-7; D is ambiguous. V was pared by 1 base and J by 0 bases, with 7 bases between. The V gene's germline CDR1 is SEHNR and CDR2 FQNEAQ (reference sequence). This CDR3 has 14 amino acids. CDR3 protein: CASSLVDDSYEQYF. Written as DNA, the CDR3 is TGTGCCAGCAGCTTAGTAGACGACTCCTACGAGCAGTACTTC.

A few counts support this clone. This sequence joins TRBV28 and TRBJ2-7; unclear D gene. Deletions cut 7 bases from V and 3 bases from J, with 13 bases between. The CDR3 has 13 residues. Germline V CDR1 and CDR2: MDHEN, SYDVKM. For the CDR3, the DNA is TGTGCCAGCACTGATCCGATGGGCTACGAGCAGTACTTC. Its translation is CASTDPMGYEQYF.

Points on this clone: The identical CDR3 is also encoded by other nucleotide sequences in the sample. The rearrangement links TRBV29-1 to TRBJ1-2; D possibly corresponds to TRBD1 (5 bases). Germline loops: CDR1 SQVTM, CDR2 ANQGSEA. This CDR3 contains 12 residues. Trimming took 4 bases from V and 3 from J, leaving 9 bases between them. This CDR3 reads CSVVRGDYGYTF. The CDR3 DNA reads TGCAGCGTTGTCCGGGGGGACTATGGCTACACCTTC.

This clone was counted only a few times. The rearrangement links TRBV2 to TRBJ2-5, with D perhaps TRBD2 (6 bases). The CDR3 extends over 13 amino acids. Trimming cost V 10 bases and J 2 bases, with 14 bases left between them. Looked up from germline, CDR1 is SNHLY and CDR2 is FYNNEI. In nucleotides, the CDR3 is TGTGCCACCGCTCGGAGGGGACAAGAGACCCAGTACTTC. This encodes CATARRGQETQYF.

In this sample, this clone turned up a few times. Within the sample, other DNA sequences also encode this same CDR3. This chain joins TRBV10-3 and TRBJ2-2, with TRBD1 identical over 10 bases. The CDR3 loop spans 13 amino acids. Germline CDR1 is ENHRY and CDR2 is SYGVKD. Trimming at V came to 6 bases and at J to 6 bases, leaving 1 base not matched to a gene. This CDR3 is CAISGTGAGELFF. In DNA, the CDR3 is TGTGCCATCAGCGGGACAGGGGCCGGGGAGCTGTTTTTT.

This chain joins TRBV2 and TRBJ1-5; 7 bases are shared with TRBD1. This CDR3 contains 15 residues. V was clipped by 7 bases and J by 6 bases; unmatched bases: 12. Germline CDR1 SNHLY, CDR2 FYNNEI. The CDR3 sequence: CASTLEGAQGQPQHF. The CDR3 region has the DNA TGTGCCAGCACTCTGGAGGGGGCACAGGGTCAGCCCCAGCATTTT.

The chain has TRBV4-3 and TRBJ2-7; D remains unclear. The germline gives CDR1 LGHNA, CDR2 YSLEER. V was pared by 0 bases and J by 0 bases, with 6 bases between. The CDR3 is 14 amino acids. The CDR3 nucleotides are TGCGCCAGCAGCCAAGAAAGGCTCTCCTACGAGCAGTACTTC. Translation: CASSQERLSYEQYF.

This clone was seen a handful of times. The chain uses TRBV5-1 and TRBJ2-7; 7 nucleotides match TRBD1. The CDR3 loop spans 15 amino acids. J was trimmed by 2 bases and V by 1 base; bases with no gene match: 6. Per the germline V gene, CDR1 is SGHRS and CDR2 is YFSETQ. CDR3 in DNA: TGCGCCAGCAGCTTGACCGCAGGGGGACCCTACGAGCAGTACTTC. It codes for CASSLTAGGPYEQYF.

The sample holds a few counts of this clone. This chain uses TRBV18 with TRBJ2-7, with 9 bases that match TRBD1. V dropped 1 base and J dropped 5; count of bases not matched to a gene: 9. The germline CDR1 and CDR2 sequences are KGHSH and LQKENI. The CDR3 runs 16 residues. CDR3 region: CASSPQEPGTGNEQYF. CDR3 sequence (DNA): TGTGCCAGCTCACCACAAGAACCCGGGACAGGGAACGAGCAGTACTTC.

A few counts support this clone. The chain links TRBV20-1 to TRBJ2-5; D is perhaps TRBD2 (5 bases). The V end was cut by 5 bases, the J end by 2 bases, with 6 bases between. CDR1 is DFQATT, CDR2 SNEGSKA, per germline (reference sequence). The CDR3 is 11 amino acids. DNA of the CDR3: TGCAGTGCTTGGAGGCAAGAGACCCAGTACTTC. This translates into CSAWRQETQYF.

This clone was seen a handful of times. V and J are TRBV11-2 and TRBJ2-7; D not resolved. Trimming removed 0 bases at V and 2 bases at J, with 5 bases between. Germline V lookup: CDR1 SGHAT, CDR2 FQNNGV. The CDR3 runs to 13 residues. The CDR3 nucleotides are TGTGCCAGCAGCTTAGATCGAACCTACGAGCAGTACTTC. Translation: CASSLDRTYEQYF. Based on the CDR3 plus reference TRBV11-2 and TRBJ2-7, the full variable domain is EAGVAQSPRYKIIEKRQSVAFWCNPISGHATLYWYQQILGQGPKLLIQFQNNGVVDDSQLPKDRFSAERLKGVDSTLKIQPAKLEDSAVYLCASSLDRTYEQYFGPGTRLTVT.

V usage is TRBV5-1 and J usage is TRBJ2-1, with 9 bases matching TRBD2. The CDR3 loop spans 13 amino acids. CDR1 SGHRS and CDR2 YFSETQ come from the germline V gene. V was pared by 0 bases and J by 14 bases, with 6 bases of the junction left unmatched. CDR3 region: CASSLGMREGEFF. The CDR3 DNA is TGCGCCAGCAGCTTGGGAATGCGGGAGGGCGAGTTCTTC.

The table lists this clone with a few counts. As DNA, the CDR3 is TGCGCCAGCAGCTTGAGTTGGCCCTACGAGCAGTACTTC. Residues: CASSLSWPYEQYF. The V call is TRBV5-1, the J call TRBJ2-7; D gene ambiguous. Per the germline V gene, CDR1 is SGHRS and CDR2 is YFSETQ. Between the trimmed V and J ends, which lost 1 base and 2 bases, there was a span of 7 bases. The CDR3 consists of 13 residues. Combining the CDR3 with reference TRBV5-1 and TRBJ2-7 gives the whole variable domain KAGVTQTPRYLIKTRGQQVTLSCSPISGHRSVSWYQQTPGQGLQFLFEYFSETQRNKGNFPGRFSGRQFSNSRSEMNVSTLELGDSALYLCASSLSWPYEQYFGPGTRLTVT.

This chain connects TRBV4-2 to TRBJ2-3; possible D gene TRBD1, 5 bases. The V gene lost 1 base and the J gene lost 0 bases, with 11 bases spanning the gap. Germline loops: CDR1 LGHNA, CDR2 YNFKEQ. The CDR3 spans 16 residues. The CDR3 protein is CASSQVIQASTDTQYF. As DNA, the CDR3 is TGTGCCAGCAGCCAAGTCATACAGGCGAGCACAGATACGCAGTATTTT.

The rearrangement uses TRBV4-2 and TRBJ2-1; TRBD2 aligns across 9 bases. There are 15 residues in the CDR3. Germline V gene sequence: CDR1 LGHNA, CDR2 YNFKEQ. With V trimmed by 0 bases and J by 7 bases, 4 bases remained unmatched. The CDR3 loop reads CASSQEGTSWNEQFF. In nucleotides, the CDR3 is TGTGCCAGCAGCCAAGAAGGGACTAGCTGGAATGAGCAGTTCTTC.

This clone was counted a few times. Here the CDR3 DNA reads TGCGCCAGCAGCCGGGACAAAAACAATGAGCAGTTCTTC. The encoded protein is CASSRDKNNEQFF. The chain has TRBV5-1 and TRBJ2-1; perhaps TRBD1 as D (6 bases). Trimming stripped 4 bases from V and 5 bases from J, with 10 bases between. CDR3 length equals 13 residues. Germline V gene data show CDR1 as SGHRS and CDR2 as YFSETQ. The full variable domain, in which reference TRBV5-1 and TRBJ2-1 provide the parts outside the CDR3, is KAGVTQTPRYLIKTRGQQVTLSCSPISGHRSVSWYQQTPGQGLQFLFEYFSETQRNKGNFPGRFSGRQFSNSRSEMNVSTLELGDSALYLCASSRDKNNEQFFGPGTRLTVL.

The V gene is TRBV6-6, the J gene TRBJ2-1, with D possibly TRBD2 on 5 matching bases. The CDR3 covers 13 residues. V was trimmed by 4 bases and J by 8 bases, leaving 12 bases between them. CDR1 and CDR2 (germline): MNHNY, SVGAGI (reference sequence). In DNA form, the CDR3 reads TGTGCCAGCAGTTCCCGGGGTATCGATGAGCAGTTCTTC. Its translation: CASSSRGIDEQFF.

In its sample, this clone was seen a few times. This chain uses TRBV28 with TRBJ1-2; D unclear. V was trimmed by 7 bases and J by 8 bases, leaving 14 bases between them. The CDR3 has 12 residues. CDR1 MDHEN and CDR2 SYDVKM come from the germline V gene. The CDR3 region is CASKAGREGYTF. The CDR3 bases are TGTGCCAGCAAAGCGGGGAGAGAAGGCTACACCTTC.

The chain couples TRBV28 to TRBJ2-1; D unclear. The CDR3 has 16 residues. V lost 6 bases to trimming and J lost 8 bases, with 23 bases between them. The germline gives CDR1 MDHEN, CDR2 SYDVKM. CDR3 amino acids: CASRRKIQTRGDEQFF. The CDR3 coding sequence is TGTGCCAGCAGGCGGAAAATCCAAACCCGTGGGGATGAGCAGTTCTTC.

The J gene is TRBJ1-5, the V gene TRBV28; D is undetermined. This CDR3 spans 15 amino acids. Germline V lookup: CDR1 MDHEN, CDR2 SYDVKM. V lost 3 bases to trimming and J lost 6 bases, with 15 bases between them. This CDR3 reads CASSFRSGGIQPQHF. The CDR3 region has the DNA TGTGCCAGCAGTTTCCGTTCGGGAGGTATTCAGCCCCAGCATTTT.

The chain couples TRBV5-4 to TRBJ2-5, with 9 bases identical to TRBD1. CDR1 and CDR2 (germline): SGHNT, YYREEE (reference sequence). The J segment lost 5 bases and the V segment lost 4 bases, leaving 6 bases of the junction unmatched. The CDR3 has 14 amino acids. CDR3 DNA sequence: TGTGCCAGCAGCATCGGACAGGGGCGGGAGACCCAGTACTTC. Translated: CASSIGQGRETQYF.

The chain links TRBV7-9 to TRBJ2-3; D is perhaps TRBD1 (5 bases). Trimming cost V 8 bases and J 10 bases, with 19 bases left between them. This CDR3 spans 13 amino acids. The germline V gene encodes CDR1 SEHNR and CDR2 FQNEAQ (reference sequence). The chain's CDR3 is CASQLGEAQAQYF. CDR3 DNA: TGTGCCAGCCAACTCGGAGAGGCACAGGCGCAGTATTTT.

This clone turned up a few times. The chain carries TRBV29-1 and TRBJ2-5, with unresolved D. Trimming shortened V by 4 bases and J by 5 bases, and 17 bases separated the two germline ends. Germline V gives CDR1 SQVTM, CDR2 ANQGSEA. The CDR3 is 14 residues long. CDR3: CSVVRSLYTETQYF. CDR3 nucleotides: TGCAGCGTTGTAAGGAGCCTTTATACGGAGACCCAGTACTTC.

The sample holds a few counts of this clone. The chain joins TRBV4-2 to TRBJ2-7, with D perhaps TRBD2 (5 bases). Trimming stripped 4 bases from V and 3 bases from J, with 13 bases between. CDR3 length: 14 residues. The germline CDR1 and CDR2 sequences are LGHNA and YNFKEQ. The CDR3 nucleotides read TGTGCCAGCAGCCGAGAGACTACCCACTACGAGCAGTACTTC. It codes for CASSRETTHYEQYF.

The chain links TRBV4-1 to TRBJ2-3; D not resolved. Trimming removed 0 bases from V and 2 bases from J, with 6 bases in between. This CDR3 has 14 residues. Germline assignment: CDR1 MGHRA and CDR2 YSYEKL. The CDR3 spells CASSQDTYTDTQYF. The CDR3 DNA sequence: TGCGCCAGCAGCCAAGACACTTACACAGATACGCAGTATTTT.

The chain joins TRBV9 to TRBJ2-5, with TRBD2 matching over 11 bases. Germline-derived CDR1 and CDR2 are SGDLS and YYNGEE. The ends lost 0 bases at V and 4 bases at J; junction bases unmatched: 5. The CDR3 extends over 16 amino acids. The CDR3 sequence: CASSVGELAGVETQYF. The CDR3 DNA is TGTGCCAGCAGCGTAGGCGAACTAGCGGGAGTAGAGACCCAGTACTTC.

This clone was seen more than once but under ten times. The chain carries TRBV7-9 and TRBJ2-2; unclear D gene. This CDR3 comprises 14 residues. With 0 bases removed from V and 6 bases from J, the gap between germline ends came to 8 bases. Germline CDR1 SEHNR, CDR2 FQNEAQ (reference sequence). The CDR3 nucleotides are TGTGCCAGCAGCTTAGCGTCGGGTCCCGGGGAGCTGTTTTTT. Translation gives CASSLASGPGELFF.

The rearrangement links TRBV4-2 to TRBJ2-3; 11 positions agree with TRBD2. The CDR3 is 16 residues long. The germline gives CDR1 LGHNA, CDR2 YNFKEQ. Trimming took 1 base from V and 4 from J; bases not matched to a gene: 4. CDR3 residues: CASSQGLAGLSDTQYF. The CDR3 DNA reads TGTGCCAGCAGCCAAGGACTAGCGGGATTGTCAGATACGCAGTATTTT.